The next 20 T cell receptor beta chains were all read from a single sample in a study of shared clonotypes between healthy human individuals. Clones were read by immunoSEQ multiplex PCR, and TCRdb kept only the in-frame ones, dropping some. The sample lists fewer than 600,000 clones, 79% occurring once. Sequencing was performed on PBMCs. Receptors were obtained from a middle-aged woman in good health. Some clones in this sample may be carry-over from other donors' samples.

This clone was found a few times. V is TRBV5-1 and J is TRBJ2-7; 12 bases map to TRBD2. CDR3 size: 14 residues. Germline V gene sequence: CDR1 SGHRS, CDR2 YFSETQ. V gave up 4 bases and J gave up 5 bases; unmatched junction bases: 4. In DNA form, the CDR3 reads TGCGCCAGCAGCGCTAGCGGGAGGGAACACGAGCAGTACTTC. Its translation is CASSASGREHEQYF.

The chain is built from TRBV28 and TRBJ1-5; no reliable D call. V lost 6 bases to trimming and J lost 4 bases, with 10 bases between them. The CDR3 has 13 amino acids. Germline CDR1 and CDR2: MDHEN and SYDVKM. CDR3 protein: CASRSSGNQPQHF. DNA for the CDR3: TGTGCCAGCAGGTCGTCGGGGAATCAGCCCCAGCATTTT. The complete variable domain, with remaining parts taken from reference TRBV28 and TRBJ1-5, reads DVKVTQSSRYLVKRTGEKVFLECVQDMDHENMFWYRQDPGLGLRLIYFSYDVKMKEKGDIPEGYSVSREKKERFSLILESASTNQTSMYLCASRSSGNQPQHFGDGTRLSIL.

The V call is TRBV25-1, the J call TRBJ2-1; D not certain. V gave up 4 bases and J gave up 6 bases, with 4 bases separating them. The CDR3 has 11 residues. Germline V gene data show CDR1 as MGHDK and CDR2 as SYGVNS. CDR3 sequence: CASSALNEQFF. CDR3 in DNA: TGTGCCAGCAGTGCGCTCAATGAGCAGTTCTTC.

This clone was counted a few times. The chain carries TRBV28 and TRBJ1-4, with a weak D call TRBD1 (5 bases). The CDR3 contains 17 residues. Trimming removed 2 bases from V and 0 bases from J, with 13 bases in between. CDR1 is MDHEN and CDR2 is SYDVKM in the germline V gene. CDR3 bases: TGTGCCAGCAGTTTAGAATCCGGGACCGCAACTAATGAAAAACTGTTTTTT. Translation gives CASSLESGTATNEKLFF. Full variable domain (outside the CDR3, taken from reference TRBV28 and TRBJ1-4): DVKVTQSSRYLVKRTGEKVFLECVQDMDHENMFWYRQDPGLGLRLIYFSYDVKMKEKGDIPEGYSVSREKKERFSLILESASTNQTSMYLCASSLESGTATNEKLFFGSGTQLSVL.

This chain links TRBV5-4 with TRBJ1-3; no firm D call. The ends were cut back, 0 bases at V and 4 bases at J, with 11 bases in the middle. Germline V CDR1 and CDR2: SGHNT, YYREEE (reference sequence). This CDR3 has 15 residues. CDR3 sequence: CASSLAGEPGNTIYF. The DNA of the CDR3 is TGTGCCAGCAGCTTGGCCGGGGAACCGGGAAACACCATATATTTT. Filled out from reference TRBV5-4 and TRBJ1-3, the complete variable domain reads ETGVTQSPTHLIKTRGQQVTLRCSSQSGHNTVSWYQQALGQGPQFIFQYYREEENGRGNFPPRFSGLQFPNYSSELNVNALELDDSALYLCASSLAGEPGNTIYFGEGSWLTVV.

This chain joins TRBV25-1 and TRBJ2-5; D unclear. The germline V gene has CDR1 MGHDK and CDR2 SYGVNS. The ends were cut back, 2 bases at V and 11 bases at J, with 9 bases in the middle. The CDR3 covers 11 residues. The CDR3 DNA is TGTGCCAGCAGTGAAAGGCAAGAGCAGTACTTC. It specifies CASSERQEQYF.

This clone was detected only once. The sample carries other DNA sequences with the same CDR3. V usage is TRBV18 and J usage is TRBJ2-7; 10 bases agree with TRBD2. With 3 bases clipped from V and 3 bases from J, the junction kept 5 bases outside the gene matches. Germline V gene data show CDR1 as KGHSH and CDR2 as LQKENI. The CDR3 contains 15 residues. CDR3 DNA: TGTGCCAGCTCACCCCCTAGCGGGAGTATCTACGAGCAGTACTTC. It encodes CASSPPSGSIYEQYF.

This clone has only a few counts. CDR3 sequence reads: CATSSSSGSVNEQFF. The CDR3 bases are TGTGCCACCAGCAGCTCTAGCGGGAGTGTGAATGAGCAGTTCTTC. The chain employs TRBV15 and TRBJ2-1; 10 bases match TRBD2. The CDR3 contains 15 residues. V lost 3 bases, J lost 7 bases, and 6 bases stayed unmatched. CDR1 is LNHNV and CDR2 is YYDKDF in the germline V gene (reference sequence). The complete variable domain, with remaining parts taken from reference TRBV15 and TRBJ2-1, reads DAMVIQNPRYQVTQFGKPVTLSCSQTLNHNVMYWYQQKSSQAPKLLFHYYDKDFNNEADTPDNFQSRRPNTSFCFLDIRSPGLGDTAMYLCATSSSSGSVNEQFFGPGTRLTVL.

This clone was observed a few times. The CDR3: CASSPLGGGLSYEQYF. The CDR3 region has the DNA TGTGCCAGCAGTCCCCTTGGGGGAGGCCTCTCCTACGAGCAGTACTTC. The chain recombines TRBV27 with TRBJ2-7; a weak D match, TRBD2 (6 bases). Germline loops: CDR1 MNHEY, CDR2 SMNVEV (reference sequence). The V and J ends lost 5 bases and 0 bases respectively, with 17 bases between them. The CDR3 has 16 amino acids.

The genes are TRBV11-2 and TRBJ2-1, with D possibly matching TRBD1 (5 bases). Germline V gives CDR1 SGHAT, CDR2 FQNNGV. V was shortened by 3 bases and J by 0 bases, with 6 bases between the two germline ends. There are 14 residues in the CDR3. CDR3 region: CASSLTASYNEQFF. Here the CDR3 DNA reads TGTGCCAGCAGCTTGACAGCCTCCTACAATGAGCAGTTCTTC.

The chain recombines TRBV7-2 with TRBJ2-1; TRBD2 matches 14 bases. The CDR3 sequence is 14 residues long. V lost 7 bases to trimming and J lost 8 bases; unmatched junction nucleotides: 4. The V gene's germline CDR1 is SGHTA and CDR2 FQGNSA. CDR3 nucleotides: TGTGCCAGCACCGGGACTAGCGGGAGCCATGAGCAGTTCTTC. It encodes CASTGTSGSHEQFF.

This clone came up once. This chain links TRBV6-6 with TRBJ2-1; the match to TRBD2 covers 9 bases. Trimming at V came to 4 bases and at J to 6 bases, leaving 4 bases not matched to a gene. This CDR3 is 14 amino acids long. Germline V gives CDR1 MNHNY, CDR2 SVGAGI (reference sequence). DNA for the CDR3: TGTGCCAGCAGTTCGGCTAGCGGGACCAATGAGCAGTTCTTC. This translates into CASSSASGTNEQFF.

The chain joins TRBV10-3 to TRBJ2-1; 7 positions match TRBD2. CDR1 is ENHRY and CDR2 is SYGVKD in the germline V gene. Losses at the gene ends were 10 bases for V and 6 bases for J; bases not matched to a gene: 15. The CDR3 runs 15 residues. As DNA, the CDR3 is TGTGCCACATCATTCCGGGGGGAGGGCGGCAATGAGCAGTTCTTC. It translates to CATSFRGEGGNEQFF.

This clone has just a few counts. The chain recombines TRBV5-1 with TRBJ2-7, with 11 bases lining up with TRBD2. V shed 4 bases and J 0 bases; nucleotides not matched to a gene: 6. Looked up from germline, CDR1 is SGHRS and CDR2 is YFSETQ. The CDR3 is made up of 16 amino acids. CDR3 nucleotide sequence: TGCGCCAGCAGCCCCGGGACTAGCGGAATCTCCTACGAGCAGTACTTC. As protein: CASSPGTSGISYEQYF.

The V gene is TRBV7-9, the J gene TRBJ2-5; 7 positions agree with TRBD1. The DNA end is more similar to TRBJ2-7, so the J call may be wrong. CDR1 is SEHNR, CDR2 FQNEAQ, per germline (reference sequence). CDR3 length: 14 amino acids. The CDR3 DNA sequence: TGTGCCAGCAGCTCAGGACAGGCCTCCTACGAGCAGTACTTC. Translation: CASSSGQASYEQYF.

This clone was counted once. The rearrangement uses TRBV19 and TRBJ2-2, with a tentative D call TRBD1 (5 bases). CDR1 and CDR2 from the germline V gene are LNHDA and SQIVND (reference sequence). Trimming took off 2 bases at V and 1 base at J, with 5 bases between the two ends. CDR3 length: 14 amino acids. The CDR3 here is CASSITGNTGELFF. The CDR3 DNA sequence: TGTGCCAGTAGTATAACAGGGAACACCGGGGAGCTGTTTTTT.

The gene calls are TRBV5-6 and TRBJ2-1; no clear D gene. Trimming stripped 2 bases from V and 2 bases from J, with 11 bases between. Germline-derived CDR1 and CDR2 are SGHDT and YYEEEE. This CDR3 spans 15 amino acids. The CDR3 reads CASSFSETPYNEQFF. DNA for the CDR3: TGTGCCAGCAGCTTTTCCGAGACTCCCTACAATGAGCAGTTCTTC. The entire variable domain, with the rest obtained from reference TRBV5-6 and TRBJ2-1, is as follows: DAGVTQSPTHLIKTRGQQVTLRCSPKSGHDTVSWYQQALGQGPQFIFQYYEEEERQRGNFPDRFSGHQFPNYSSELNVNALLLGDSALYLCASSFSETPYNEQFFGPGTRLTVL.

In its sample, this clone was seen once. This rearrangement joins TRBV5-1 to TRBJ2-3; maybe TRBD2 (6 bases). V lost 4 bases to trimming and J lost 4 bases, with 13 bases between them. CDR1 is SGHRS, CDR2 YFSETQ, per germline. CDR3 length equals 14 residues. The CDR3: CASSVGSPADTQYF. CDR3 DNA: TGCGCCAGCAGCGTCGGGAGTCCCGCAGATACGCAGTATTTT.

The J gene is TRBJ2-1, the V gene TRBV9, with 10 positions matching TRBD2. The CDR3 has 18 residues. Germline V gene lookup returns CDR1 SGDLS and CDR2 YYNGEE. Germline trimming cut 1 base from V and 4 bases from J; bases unmatched to any gene: 11. This chain's CDR3 is CASSVRASGRTVYNEQFF. The CDR3 DNA reads TGTGCCAGCAGCGTACGGGCTAGCGGGAGAACGGTGTACAATGAGCAGTTCTTC.

The chain is built from TRBV7-9 and TRBJ1-4; 9 bases match TRBD1. The germline V gene encodes CDR1 SEHNR and CDR2 FQNEAQ (reference sequence). This CDR3 contains 15 residues. The V and J ends lost 5 bases and 7 bases, in that order; junction bases with no gene match: 8. The CDR3 region is CASSPTDRGAEKLFF. CDR3 coding DNA: TGTGCCAGCAGCCCAACGGACAGGGGAGCTGAAAAACTGTTTTTT.